Sequencing of this T cell receptor (beta chain) was carried out in a study of yellow fever vaccine responses in identical twins. Regarding this clonotype: Its specificity is unknown. One end of the junction fails to match germline, which may point to a read error.

Study-wide points: Among the twins, the vaccine T cell response reportedly seemed partly convergent and partly personalized.

This CDR3 is 14 amino acids long. Germline-derived CDR1 and CDR2 are SGHDN and FVKESK. TCRdb re-analysed the RT-PCR reads in MiXCR, keeping a single row per CDR3 protein. The sample records roughly 15,000 distinct CDR3 sequences, roughly 83% being singletons. This sequence joins TRBV14 and TRBJ1-2, with 7 nucleotides matching TRBD1. Sequencing used T cells from blood (PBMCs), unsorted or a sorted subset (not recorded which), obtained before or after yellow fever vaccination (not recorded which). The sequence was obtained from a woman between 18 and 29 years old who received the yellow fever vaccine. This CDR3 reads CASTQQGRNYGYTF. In DNA form, the CDR3 reads TGTGCCAGCACCCAACAGGGGCGGAACTATGGCTACACCTTC.